This TCR beta chain was observed in a study of vaccination and CD4 T cells after COVID-19. Cultured CD4+ T-cell DNA underwent Oncomine TCR Beta short-read sequencing. MiXCR, run by TCRdb on the PCR reads, gives a single entry per CDR3 protein. The top ten hold roughly 33% of the sample, which has 5,500 to 9,000 distinct CDR3 sequences, about half seen once. Study results and caveats: Relatively few convalescent patients and no early post-infection timepoints were analyzed. Spike mono-reactivity was found in 304 of 307 vaccine-specific clones from convalescent patients.

Noted treatment: 10-day PBMC culture with coronavirus spike peptide pools or control peptides (ViraFEST assay). Concerning this clonotype: Its antigen is not identified.

Sequenced: CD4+ T cells from blood, cultured in vitro. The sequence derives from a human donor who had recovered from COVID-19.

The CDR3 DNA is TGTGCCAGCTCTAGGACAGCAAATTCACCCCTCCACTTT. Translated, it gives CASSRTANSPLHF. The J gene is TRBJ1-6, the V gene TRBV2; D might be TRBD1 (6 bases). Germline V CDR1 and CDR2: SNHLY, FYNNEI. This CDR3 has 13 residues. V lost 8 bases to trimming and J lost 7 bases, with 12 bases between them.